Detailed here is one T cell receptor beta chain. Blood sampling took place at baseline, cycle 4 day 1, and cycle 7 day 1. This entry comes from a study of OX40 agonist ivuxolimab in advanced cancers. Study-level information: Intravenous ivuxolimab at 0.01 to 10 mg/kg was given to patients every 2 weeks. At under 85% male, the cohort had a mean age of around 56 years, ranging from roughly 20 to 80.

Trimming took 4 bases from V and 5 from J, leaving 11 bases between them. Germline CDR1 and CDR2: SGHNT and YYREEE (reference sequence). The CDR3 spans 13 residues. Sequencing was performed with immunoSEQ multiplex PCR; in TCRdb, only in-frame clones are kept and a portion is missing. This table has some 66,000 clones, 80% to 85% appearing once. This material consisted of CD4+ or CD8+ T cells sorted from blood, taken in a trial of the OX40 agonist ivuxolimab. The sequence was collected from an adult with an advanced solid tumor such as melanoma, head and neck, liver or kidney cancer. V and J are TRBV5-4 and TRBJ2-3; D may be TRBD2 (6 bases). This CDR3 is CASSPGLEDTQYF. For the CDR3, the DNA is TGTGCCAGCAGCCCGGGACTCGAAGATACGCAGTATTTT.